The 22 T cell receptor beta chains presented below share a single source sample, sequenced in a study of blood T cell repertoires in COVID-19. The repertoire was sequenced with immunoSEQ multiplex PCR; TCRdb's copy has only in-frame clones and lacks some. In the table there are 250,000 or so clones, 65% to 85% of which are singletons. Specimen: peripheral blood. These receptors all come from a human donor in a cohort sampled during active COVID-19.

This clone was found once. J is TRBJ2-1 and V is TRBV19, with D tentatively TRBD2 (7 bases). Deletions cut 10 bases from V and 10 bases from J, with 14 bases between. Germline V gene sequence: CDR1 LNHDA, CDR2 SQIVND (reference sequence). The CDR3 is 11 amino acids. CDR3 loop: CATLGGVEQFF. Here the CDR3 DNA reads TGTGCCACCTTAGGGGGGGTAGAGCAGTTCTTC.

The chain links TRBV7-6 to TRBJ2-2, with 9 bases matching TRBD1. V was pared by 7 bases and J by 3 bases, with 9 bases of the junction left unmatched. The CDR3 runs to 16 residues. Germline lookup yields CDR1 SGHVS and CDR2 FNYEAQ. CDR3 residues: CASKIQGALDTGELFF. CDR3 sequence (DNA): TGTGCCAGCAAAATACAGGGGGCGCTGGACACCGGGGAGCTGTTTTTT.

This clone was picked up one time. The V and J genes are TRBV28 and TRBJ2-1; D may be TRBD2 (7 bases). Trimming took off 6 bases at V and 3 bases at J, with 12 bases between the two ends. The CDR3 sequence is 14 residues long. CDR1 and CDR2 from the germline V gene are MDHEN and SYDVKM. The CDR3 DNA reads as TGTGCCAGCAGGGGGGGGCAGGGCTACAATGAGCAGTTCTTC. Encoded protein: CASRGGQGYNEQFF.

The chain uses TRBV19 and TRBJ1-1, with D unclear. Germline V gene data show CDR1 as LNHDA and CDR2 as SQIVND (reference sequence). This CDR3 is 12 amino acids long. Deletions cut 9 bases from V and 2 bases from J, with 10 bases between. This chain's CDR3 is CASSVANTEAFF. The CDR3 DNA sequence: TGTGCCAGCAGCGTGGCAAACACTGAAGCTTTCTTT.

This chain uses TRBV28 with TRBJ1-2; D not resolved. Germline CDR1 MDHEN, CDR2 SYDVKM. The CDR3 sequence is 14 residues long. Trimming left V 2 bases short and J 4 bases short, with 11 bases between. CDR3 in amino acids: CASSLAGSLYGYTF. As DNA, the CDR3 is TGTGCCAGCAGTTTAGCGGGGAGCCTCTATGGCTACACCTTC.

V and J are TRBV15 and TRBJ2-7, with unresolved D. CDR3 length: 15 amino acids. Deletions cut 1 base from V and 6 bases from J, with 16 bases between. Germline CDR1 LNHNV, CDR2 YYDKDF (reference sequence). CDR3 sequence (DNA): TGTGCCACCAGCAGAGTAGGCGGCATCTCTAGCGAGCAGTACTTC. Amino acids: CATSRVGGISSEQYF.

This clone has more than one count but fewer than ten. The J gene is TRBJ2-7, the V gene TRBV4-2; 8 bases map to TRBD2. CDR3 length equals 15 residues. Germline values: CDR1 LGHNA, CDR2 YNFKEQ. The V gene end was trimmed by 0 bases and the J gene end by 3 bases; junction bases not matched to a gene: 4. The CDR3 loop reads CASSQDNGGDYEQYF. The CDR3, as DNA: TGTGCCAGCAGCCAAGATAACGGGGGGGACTACGAGCAGTACTTC.

The chain recombines TRBV29-1 with TRBJ1-1, with D unresolved. The length of the CDR3 is 12 residues. The V end lost 3 bases, the J end lost 5 bases, and 10 bases lay between the germline ends. Looked up from germline, CDR1 is SQVTM and CDR2 is ANQGSEA. CDR3 sequence reads: CSVDRGGTEAFF. The CDR3, as DNA: TGCAGCGTTGATCGGGGTGGGACTGAAGCTTTCTTT. The whole variable domain, remainder taken from reference TRBV29-1 and TRBJ1-1, is SAVISQKPSRDICQRGTSLTIQCQVDSQVTMMFWYRQQPGQSLTLIATANQGSEATYESGFVIDKFPISRPNLTFSTLTVSNMSPEDSSIYLCSVDRGGTEAFFGQGTRLTVV.

The chain couples TRBV12-3 or TRBV12-4 to TRBJ2-7; 10 positions agree with TRBD1. This CDR3 has 13 amino acids. Trimming took 5 bases from V and 5 from J; bases not matched to a gene: 3. The CDR3: CASSRDRGNEQYF. The CDR3 DNA sequence: TGTGCCAGCAGTAGGGACAGGGGCAACGAGCAGTACTTC.

The genes are TRBV7-9 and TRBJ2-2, with TRBD2 identical over 10 bases. This CDR3 is 17 amino acids long. Trimming removed 1 base from V and 5 bases from J; junction bases left unmatched: 7. Germline CDR1 SEHNR, CDR2 FQNEAQ (reference sequence). CDR3 sequence (DNA): TGTGCCAGCAGCTTAGTCCTAGCGGGAGAGTTAACCGGGGAGCTGTTTTTT. Its translation: CASSLVLAGELTGELFF.

The J gene is TRBJ1-1, the V gene TRBV29-1, with TRBD1 identical over 9 bases. There are 13 residues in the CDR3. After removal of 7 bases from V and 7 bases from J, the junction contained 10 bases not matched to a gene. CDR1 and CDR2 from the germline V gene are SQVTM and ANQGSEA. Here the CDR3 DNA reads TGCAGCGGATCCGGGACAGGGTGGAATGAAGCTTTCTTT. Its translation: CSGSGTGWNEAFF.

The V and J genes are TRBV19 and TRBJ1-1, with 7 bases that match TRBD1. CDR3 length: 12 residues. Trimming at V came to 8 bases and at J to 5 bases, leaving 5 bases not matched to a gene. CDR1 is LNHDA, CDR2 SQIVND, per germline (reference sequence). CDR3 coding DNA: TGTGCCAGTTACAGGGGCTGGACTGAAGCTTTCTTT. It yields the protein CASYRGWTEAFF.

The chain links TRBV3-1 (or the pseudogene TRBV3-2) to TRBJ2-1, with TRBD2 matching 7 bases. The germline gives CDR1 LGHDT, CDR2 YNNKEL (reference sequence). The CDR3 length is 16 residues. The ends lost 1 base at V and 4 bases at J; junction bases unmatched: 7. This CDR3 is CASSQAGGLSYNEQFF. Written as DNA, the CDR3 is TGTGCCAGCAGCCAAGCGGGAGGTCTTTCGTACAATGAGCAGTTCTTC.

This CDR3 reads CASSLSIQGASQPQHF. CDR3 sequence (DNA): TGTGCCAGCAGCCTTTCTATACAGGGGGCTTCTCAGCCCCAGCATTTT. The chain joins TRBV11-2 to TRBJ1-5, with TRBD1 identical over 9 bases. V gave up 5 bases and J gave up 6 bases; unmatched junction bases: 11. Germline values: CDR1 SGHAT, CDR2 FQNNGV. This CDR3 contains 16 residues.

The gene calls are TRBV5-1 and TRBJ1-5; the D gene is possibly TRBD1 (5 bases). This CDR3 has 13 residues. Trimming pared 1 base from V and 8 bases from J, leaving 10 bases between. Germline CDR1 is SGHRS and CDR2 is YFSETQ. The chain's CDR3 is CASSLIEGEPQHF. In DNA form, the CDR3 reads TGCGCCAGCAGCTTGATCGAAGGGGAGCCCCAGCATTTT.

V and J are TRBV6-2 or TRBV6-3 and TRBJ1-5, with D perhaps matching TRBD1 (6 bases). CDR3 length: 16 residues. The germline V gene encodes CDR1 MNHEY and CDR2 SVGEGT. V lost 0 bases and J lost 3, with 12 bases in between. In nucleotides, the CDR3 is TGTGCCAGCAGTTACTCGGGGGCTGGGAACAATCAGCCCCAGCATTTT. Amino acids: CASSYSGAGNNQPQHF.

The chain carries TRBV19 and TRBJ2-3, with 9 bases matching TRBD1. J gave up 1 base and V 8 bases, and 10 bases lay outside the gene matches. Per germline, CDR1 LNHDA and CDR2 SQIVND (reference sequence). The CDR3 extends over 16 amino acids. This chain's CDR3 is CASSQTGGFGTDTQYF. CDR3 DNA sequence: TGTGCCAGTTCTCAGACAGGGGGTTTCGGCACAGATACGCAGTATTTT.

The chain links TRBV3-1 (or the pseudogene TRBV3-2) to TRBJ2-6; 14 nucleotides align to TRBD2. CDR3 length: 18 amino acids. Germline V gene data show CDR1 as LGHDT and CDR2 as YNNKEL (reference sequence). The V gene end was trimmed by 4 bases and the J gene end by 1 base; junction bases not matched to a gene: 3. CDR3 DNA: TGTGCCAGCAGCCTAGGACTAGCGGGAGGATCTGGGGCCAACGTCCTGACTTTC. It codes for CASSLGLAGGSGANVLTF.

This clone came up many times. The chain is built from TRBV27 and TRBJ1-5, with TRBD1 identical over 7 bases. The CDR3 has 13 amino acids. The J segment lost 6 bases and the V segment lost 5 bases, leaving 4 bases of the junction unmatched. The germline CDR1 and CDR2 sequences are MNHEY and SMNVEV (reference sequence). This CDR3 reads CASSPYRGQPQHF. CDR3 bases: TGTGCCAGCAGTCCGTACAGGGGTCAGCCCCAGCATTTT.

This clone has just one count. This chain links TRBV29-1 with TRBJ1-2, with TRBD1 as a possible D gene (5 bases). The CDR3 sequence is 14 residues long. The germline V gene has CDR1 SQVTM and CDR2 ANQGSEA. The V end was cut by 3 bases, the J end by 2 bases, with 13 bases between. CDR3 nucleotides: TGCAGCGTTGATAGGGGAGGATCCAACTATGGCTACACCTTC. Translating gives CSVDRGGSNYGYTF. The complete variable domain, with remaining parts taken from reference TRBV29-1 and TRBJ1-2, reads SAVISQKPSRDICQRGTSLTIQCQVDSQVTMMFWYRQQPGQSLTLIATANQGSEATYESGFVIDKFPISRPNLTFSTLTVSNMSPEDSSIYLCSVDRGGSNYGYTFGSGTRLTVV.

This clone occurred once. The rearrangement uses TRBV21-1 and TRBJ2-2; the table calls TRBD2, which could not be checked here. TRBV21-1 is a listed pseudogene. The CDR3 contains 19 residues. CDR3 DNA sequence: TGTGCCAGCAGCAAAGCGGGGTTTAGCGGGGGGGCCTACACCGGGGAGCTGTTTTTT. Amino acids: CASSKAGFSGGAYTGELFF.

For the CDR3, the DNA is TGCGCCACTCGGTTATCTAGCGGGGGGGACAATGAGCAGTTCTTC. Translating it yields CATRLSSGGDNEQFF. The V call is TRBV10-2, the J call TRBJ2-1; 12 bases are shared with TRBD2. Germline CDR1 and CDR2: WSHSY and SAAADI. Losses at the gene ends were 10 bases for V and 5 bases for J; bases not matched to a gene: 9. The CDR3 spans 15 residues.